The 28 T cell receptor beta chains below all came from one sample that was sequenced in a study of cytomegalovirus exposure and HLA in healthy donors. The study ran its PCR with 60 Vbeta and 13 Jbeta primers. The method was immunoSEQ multiplex PCR; TCRdb's version includes in-frame clones alone and lacks a portion of them. The sample yields 150,000 to 200,000 clones, around two thirds seen once. The material sequenced was PBMCs. Every receptor here comes from a man aged 25-40 years in good health and CMV-seropositive.

The CDR3 region is CASTTGGEDTEAFF. The CDR3 region has the DNA TGTGCCAGCACCACTGGGGGGGAGGACACTGAAGCTTTCTTT. The rearrangement joins TRBV27 to TRBJ1-1; tentatively, D is TRBD1 (5 bases). V was shortened by 7 bases and J by 3 bases, with 15 bases between the two germline ends. Germline V CDR1 and CDR2: MNHEY, SMNVEV (reference sequence). CDR3 size: 14 residues.

This clone was seen only a few times. The rearrangement joins TRBV27 to TRBJ2-5; no clear D. Near its end, the DNA agrees better with TRBJ2-7, so the J call may be wrong. The germline V gene encodes CDR1 MNHEY and CDR2 SMNVEV (reference sequence). The CDR3 runs to 13 residues. Written as DNA, the CDR3 is TGTGCCAGCAGTTCCCCGAGCTCCTACGAGCAGTACTTC. The encoded protein is CASSSPSSYEQYF.

The V and J genes are TRBV30 and TRBJ1-1; D gene ambiguous. Germline-derived CDR1 and CDR2 are GTSNPN and SVGIG (reference sequence). This CDR3 has 14 amino acids. The V end lost 5 bases, the J end lost 2 bases, and 15 bases lay between the germline ends. The CDR3 nucleotides are TGTGCCTGGTGGACTAATCCAGCCAACACTGAAGCTTTCTTT. It encodes CAWWTNPANTEAFF.

The chain combines TRBV12-5 with TRBJ2-1, with 11 nucleotides matching TRBD2. This CDR3 is built from 18 residues. Trimming removed 2 bases from V and 7 bases from J; junction bases left unmatched: 13. Per the germline V gene, CDR1 is LGHNT and CDR2 is FRNRAP. CDR3 amino acids: CASGLYGTSGGGWNEQFF. In DNA form, the CDR3 reads TGTGCTAGTGGTTTGTATGGGACTAGCGGTGGAGGATGGAATGAGCAGTTCTTC.

This clone has a handful of counts. This chain connects TRBV7-9 to TRBJ2-2, with D possibly TRBD2 on 5 matching bases. CDR3 length: 14 residues. Germline-derived CDR1 and CDR2 are SEHNR and FQNEAQ (reference sequence). The germline V and J ends were trimmed by 5 bases and 4 bases, with 11 bases remaining between them. The CDR3 spells CASSPPTTTGELFF. The CDR3, as DNA: TGTGCCAGCAGCCCCCCGACTACCACCGGGGAGCTGTTTTTT.

The chain carries TRBV25-1 and TRBJ1-2; D not resolved. From germline, CDR1 is MGHDK and CDR2 SYGVNS. V lost 6 bases and J 4 bases, leaving 9 bases between the germline ends. CDR3 length: 12 residues. The CDR3 bases are TGTGCCAGCAGGCACAGCATCTATGGCTACACCTTC. This encodes CASRHSIYGYTF.

The chain combines TRBV2 with TRBJ2-1; 14 positions match TRBD2. CDR3 length: 13 residues. The V gene end was trimmed by 4 bases and the J gene end by 12 bases; junction bases not matched to a gene: 2. Germline V gives CDR1 SNHLY, CDR2 FYNNEI. The CDR3 loop reads CASSGLAGGRQFF. For the CDR3, the DNA is TGTGCCAGCAGTGGACTAGCGGGGGGGAGGCAGTTCTTC.

V usage is TRBV5-1 and J usage is TRBJ2-7, with 8 bases lining up with TRBD2. CDR3 length equals 15 residues. With 0 bases clipped from V and 3 bases from J, the junction kept 5 bases outside the gene matches. The germline V gene encodes CDR1 SGHRS and CDR2 YFSETQ. The CDR3 sequence: CASSLEGTRNYEQYF. Written as DNA, the CDR3 is TGCGCCAGCAGCTTGGAAGGGACTAGAAACTACGAGCAGTACTTC.

The V and J genes are TRBV27 and TRBJ2-6; TRBD1 matches 7 bases. V was pared by 5 bases and J by 4 bases, with 14 bases of the junction left unmatched. The germline V gene encodes CDR1 MNHEY and CDR2 SMNVEV (reference sequence). The CDR3 covers 18 residues. The chain's CDR3 is CASSLVTGVRSGANVLTF. DNA for the CDR3: TGTGCCAGCAGTCTAGTAACAGGGGTAAGGTCCGGGGCCAACGTCCTGACTTTC.

The rearrangement uses TRBV7-3 and TRBJ2-3; 8 bases fit TRBD1. Losses at the gene ends were 5 bases for V and 1 base for J; bases not matched to a gene: 5. The CDR3 sequence is 15 residues long. In germline, CDR1 is SGHTA, CDR2 FQGTGA. The CDR3 coding sequence is TGTGCCAGCAGCCGGACAGGGTGGGGCACAGATACGCAGTATTTT. It codes for CASSRTGWGTDTQYF.

This clone was counted a few times. The chain couples TRBV18 to TRBJ2-7; TRBD1 aligns across 7 bases. V gave up 2 bases and J gave up 2 bases; unmatched junction bases: 6. Germline V gives CDR1 KGHSH, CDR2 LQKENI. The CDR3 has 15 amino acids. CDR3 region: CASSPSTGSTYEQYF. The CDR3 DNA sequence: TGTGCCAGCTCACCATCGACAGGGTCAACCTACGAGCAGTACTTC.

Of note for this clone: A junction boundary mismatches the germline segment, possibly from a read error. The same CDR3 also results from other DNA sequences found in this sample. V and J are TRBV4-1 and TRBJ1-1; 7 bases align to TRBD1. The CDR3 contains 13 residues. Germline loops: CDR1 MGHRA, CDR2 YSYEKL. DNA for the CDR3: TGCGCCAGCAGCCAGGTGGGCAGGGGGGAAGCGTTCTTT. Translating it yields CASSQVGRGEAFF.

The chain links TRBV9 to TRBJ1-2, with TRBD1 identical over 10 bases. Germline V gene data show CDR1 as SGDLS and CDR2 as YYNGEE. The CDR3 totals 15 residues. The trim removed 2 bases at V and 5 bases at J, leaving 6 bases unmatched. The CDR3 nucleotides read TGTGCCAGCAGCGTGATCCGGGACAGGGGTTATGGCTACACCTTC. Amino acids: CASSVIRDRGYGYTF.

This clone appeared a few times. The V and J genes are TRBV19 and TRBJ1-5, with 9 bases identical to TRBD1. J lost 3 bases, V lost 9 bases, and 18 bases had no gene match. The CDR3 has 18 amino acids. Germline V lookup: CDR1 LNHDA, CDR2 SQIVND (reference sequence). Here the CDR3 reads CASLGNRGPGKDNQPQHF. The DNA of the CDR3 is TGTGCCAGCCTTGGGAACAGGGGGCCGGGGAAAGACAATCAGCCCCAGCATTTT.

The chain combines TRBV4-2 with TRBJ2-5; D unclear. Germline CDR1 reads LGHNA; CDR2 reads YNFKEQ. Trimming pared 2 bases from V and 2 bases from J, leaving 6 bases between. The CDR3 spans 13 residues. For the CDR3, the DNA is TGTGCCAGCAGCCAACCAGATCAAGAGACCCAGTACTTC. This sequence encodes CASSQPDQETQYF.

This clone has a handful of counts. The rearrangement links TRBV11-2 to TRBJ2-7; 13 nucleotides line up with TRBD2. Germline values: CDR1 SGHAT, CDR2 FQNNGV. The CDR3 covers 14 residues. The J segment lost 2 bases and the V segment lost 6 bases, leaving 1 base of the junction unmatched. CDR3 amino acids: CASRGLAGPYEQYF. The CDR3 coding sequence is TGTGCCAGCAGGGGACTAGCGGGACCCTACGAGCAGTACTTC.

The rearrangement uses TRBV28 and TRBJ2-2, with TRBD2 as a possible D gene (6 bases). The CDR3 contains 16 residues. Germline V gives CDR1 MDHEN, CDR2 SYDVKM. Trimming cost V 3 bases and J 2 bases, with 13 bases left between them. For the CDR3, the DNA is TGTGCCAGCAGTTTTACGGGCGGGGTTAACACCGGGGAGCTGTTTTTT. Its translation is CASSFTGGVNTGELFF.

V usage is TRBV4-2 and J usage is TRBJ2-5, with 7 bases fitting TRBD2. CDR3 length: 18 residues. The V gene end was trimmed by 1 base and the J gene end by 5 bases; junction bases not matched to a gene: 16. CDR1 and CDR2 (germline): LGHNA, YNFKEQ. CDR3 sequence reads: CASSQVVRERWGGETQYF. The CDR3 DNA reads TGTGCCAGCAGCCAAGTGGTGCGGGAGCGGTGGGGGGGGGAGACCCAGTACTTC.

V and J are TRBV28 and TRBJ2-4, with no clear D. Germline values: CDR1 MDHEN, CDR2 SYDVKM. The CDR3 runs 15 residues. V was cut by 2 bases and J by 0 bases, with 8 bases left in between. The CDR3, as DNA: TGTGCCAGCAGTTTAGCGACATCAGCCAAAAACATTCAGTACTTC. Translation: CASSLATSAKNIQYF.

The chain uses TRBV4-1 and TRBJ1-1, with a weak D call TRBD1 (6 bases). Trimming stripped 3 bases from V and 1 base from J, with 12 bases between. Germline CDR1 and CDR2: MGHRA and YSYEKL. The length of the CDR3 is 15 residues. This CDR3 is CASSQPGHTNTEAFF. Here the CDR3 DNA reads TGCGCCAGCAGCCAGCCGGGACATACGAACACTGAAGCTTTCTTT.

The chain combines TRBV19 with TRBJ1-4, with TRBD1 matching 8 bases. Looked up from germline, CDR1 is LNHDA and CDR2 is SQIVND (reference sequence). J lost 6 bases, V lost 3 bases, and 6 bases had no gene match. The CDR3 runs to 15 residues. This CDR3 is CASSISTGAYEKLFF. In DNA form, the CDR3 reads TGTGCCAGTAGTATTTCGACAGGGGCGTATGAAAAACTGTTTTTT.

V gene TRBV27 combines with J gene TRBJ2-3; maybe TRBD2 (5 bases). CDR1 and CDR2 (germline): MNHEY, SMNVEV (reference sequence). V lost 9 bases, J lost 6 bases, and 13 bases lay in between. CDR3 length: 12 amino acids. CDR3 in amino acids: CASHDYTDTQYF. CDR3 DNA: TGTGCCAGTCATGACTATACGGATACGCAGTATTTT.

This clone has a handful of counts. The chain recombines TRBV6-5 with TRBJ1-2, with a possible D match to TRBD1 (5 bases). V dropped 6 bases and J dropped 6 bases, with 20 bases sitting between them. CDR1 and CDR2 from the germline V gene are MNHEY and SVGAGI. This CDR3 spans 15 amino acids. The CDR3, as DNA: TGTGCCAGCAGCGCCCGGGACTTCCAAGGAAATGGCTACACCTTC. Residues: CASSARDFQGNGYTF.

CDR3 DNA: TGTGCCAGCAGCGTTCTAAGATCCGAGTACAATGAGCAGTTCTTC. Residues: CASSVLRSEYNEQFF. J is TRBJ2-1 and V is TRBV11-2; D is uncertain. This CDR3 is built from 15 residues. Germline V lookup: CDR1 SGHAT, CDR2 FQNNGV. Trimming took off 5 bases at V and 4 bases at J, with 15 bases between the two ends.

This clone was counted once. V usage is TRBV11-2 and J usage is TRBJ1-3; no clear D. CDR3 size: 12 residues. Trimming removed 1 base from V and 9 bases from J, with 7 bases in between. CDR1 is SGHAT and CDR2 is FQNNGV in the germline V gene. DNA for the CDR3: TGTGCCAGCAGCTTAGTCGGGGTCACCATATATTTT. This sequence encodes CASSLVGVTIYF.

This rearrangement joins TRBV4-1 to TRBJ2-7, with 7 nucleotides matching TRBD2. V gave up 1 base and J gave up 0 bases; unmatched junction bases: 6. In germline, CDR1 is MGHRA, CDR2 YSYEKL. The CDR3 extends over 16 amino acids. The CDR3 region is CASSQGGGRASYEQYF. CDR3 bases: TGCGCCAGCAGCCAAGGGGGAGGGAGGGCCTCCTACGAGCAGTACTTC.

The J gene is TRBJ1-2, the V gene TRBV7-3; TRBD1 might be the D (5 bases). V was cut by 2 bases and J by 4 bases, with 11 bases left in between. Germline values: CDR1 SGHTA, CDR2 FQGTGA. The CDR3 is 14 residues long. The CDR3 DNA follows: TGTGCCAGCAGCTTAGGCCAGGGAGGCTATGGCTACACCTTC. Residues: CASSLGQGGYGYTF.

The J gene is TRBJ2-6, the V gene TRBV30; D unclear. The CDR3 is made up of 14 amino acids. Deletions cut 3 bases from V and 0 bases from J, with 6 bases between. CDR1 and CDR2 from the germline V gene are GTSNPN and SVGIG (reference sequence). The CDR3 DNA follows: TGTGCCTGGAGCATCAGCTCTGGGGCCAACGTCCTGACTTTC. Its translation: CAWSISSGANVLTF.